The clone carrying this TCR beta chain has at least ten counts. Its antigen remains unidentified. The source of the sample is a study of CD8 T cells in ankylosing spondylitis. Broader study findings: A TCR beta motif made of several highly homologous variants seemed typical of ankylosing spondylitis blood.

TCRdb used MiXCR to reprocess the 5' RACE reads, holding one entry per CDR3 protein. The table lists some 240,000 distinct CDR3 sequences, less than 10% of them singletons. The CDR3 spans 14 residues. Trimming took off 0 bases at V and 3 bases at J, with 8 bases between the two ends. From germline, CDR1 is SEHNR and CDR2 FQNEAQ (reference sequence). The rearrangement uses TRBV7-9 and TRBJ2-5; D call uncertain. The sequencing sample was made of blood, either unsorted or a sorted T cell fraction (not recorded which). The TCR originated in a male donor with ankylosing spondylitis or in good health (not recorded which). Here the CDR3 reads CASSLAVLKETQYF. The DNA for the CDR3 is TGTGCCAGCAGCTTAGCGGTCCTCAAAGAGACCCAGTACTTC.